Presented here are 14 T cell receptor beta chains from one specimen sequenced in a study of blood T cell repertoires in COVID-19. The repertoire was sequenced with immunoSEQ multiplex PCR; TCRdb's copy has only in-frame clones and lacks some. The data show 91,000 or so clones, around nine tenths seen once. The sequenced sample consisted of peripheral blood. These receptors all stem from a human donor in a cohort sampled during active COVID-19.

The CDR3 sequence is CASSSLRPQGIKDTGELFF. The CDR3 DNA is TGTGCCAGCAGCTCTCTGCGACCCCAGGGGATCAAGGACACCGGGGAGCTGTTTTTT. The chain links TRBV5-5 to TRBJ2-2, with D possibly matching TRBD1 (6 bases). The CDR3 is 19 residues long. Germline-derived CDR1 and CDR2 are SGHKS and YYEKEE (reference sequence). The germline V and J ends were trimmed by 3 bases and 3 bases, with 24 bases remaining between them.

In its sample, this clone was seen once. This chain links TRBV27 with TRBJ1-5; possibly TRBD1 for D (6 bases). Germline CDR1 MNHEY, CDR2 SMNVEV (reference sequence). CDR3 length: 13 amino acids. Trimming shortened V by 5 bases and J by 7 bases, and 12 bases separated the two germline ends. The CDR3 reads CASSQGLNQPQHF. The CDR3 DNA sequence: TGTGCCAGCAGTCAGGGGCTGAACCAGCCCCAGCATTTT.

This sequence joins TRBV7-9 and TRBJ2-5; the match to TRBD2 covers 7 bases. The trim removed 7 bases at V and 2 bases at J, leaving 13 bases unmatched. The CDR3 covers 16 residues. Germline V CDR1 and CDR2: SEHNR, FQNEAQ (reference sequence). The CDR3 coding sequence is TGTGCCAGCACCCGGTCCGGGGCGGGAGTTCAAGAGACCCAGTACTTC. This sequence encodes CASTRSGAGVQETQYF.

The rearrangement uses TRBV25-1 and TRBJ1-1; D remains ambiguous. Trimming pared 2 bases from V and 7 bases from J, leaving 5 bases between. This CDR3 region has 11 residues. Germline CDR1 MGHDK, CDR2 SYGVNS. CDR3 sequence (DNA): TGTGCCAGCAGTGAACGCAGTGAAGCTTTCTTT. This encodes CASSERSEAFF.

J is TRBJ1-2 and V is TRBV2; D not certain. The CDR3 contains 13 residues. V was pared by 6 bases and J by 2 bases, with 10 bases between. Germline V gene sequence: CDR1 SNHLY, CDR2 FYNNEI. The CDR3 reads CASRPNENYGYTF. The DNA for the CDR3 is TGTGCCAGCAGGCCGAACGAGAACTATGGCTACACCTTC.

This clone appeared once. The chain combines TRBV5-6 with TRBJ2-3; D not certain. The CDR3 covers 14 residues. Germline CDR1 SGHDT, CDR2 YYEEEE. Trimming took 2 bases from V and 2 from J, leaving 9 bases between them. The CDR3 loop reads CASSFGGSTDTQYF. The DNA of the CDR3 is TGTGCCAGCAGCTTTGGTGGCTCCACAGATACGCAGTATTTT.

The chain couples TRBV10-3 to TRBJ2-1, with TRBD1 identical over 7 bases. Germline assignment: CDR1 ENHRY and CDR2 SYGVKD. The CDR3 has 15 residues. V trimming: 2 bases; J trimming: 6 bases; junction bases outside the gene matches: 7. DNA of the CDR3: TGTGCCATCAGTGAGCCTAGGACAGGACCCAATGAGCAGTTCTTC. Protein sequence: CAISEPRTGPNEQFF.

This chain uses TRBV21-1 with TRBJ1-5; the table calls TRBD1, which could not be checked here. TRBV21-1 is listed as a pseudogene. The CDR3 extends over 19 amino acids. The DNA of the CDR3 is TGTGCCAGCACTAAGGAAGACAGGGGGTTGGTGGGTAGCAATCAGCCCCAGCATTTT. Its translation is CASTKEDRGLVGSNQPQHF.

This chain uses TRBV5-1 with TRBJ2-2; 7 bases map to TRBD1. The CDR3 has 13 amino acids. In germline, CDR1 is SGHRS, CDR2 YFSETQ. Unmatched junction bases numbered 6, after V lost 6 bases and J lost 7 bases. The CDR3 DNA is TGCGCCAGCACGGAAGGGGGCATCGGGGAGCTGTTTTTT. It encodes CASTEGGIGELFF.

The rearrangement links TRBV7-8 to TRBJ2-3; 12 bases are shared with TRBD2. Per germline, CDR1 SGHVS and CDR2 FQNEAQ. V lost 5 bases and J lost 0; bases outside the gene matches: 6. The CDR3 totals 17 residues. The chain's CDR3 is CASSRSSGGASTDTQYF. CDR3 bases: TGTGCCAGCAGCAGGTCTAGCGGGGGGGCTAGCACAGATACGCAGTATTTT.

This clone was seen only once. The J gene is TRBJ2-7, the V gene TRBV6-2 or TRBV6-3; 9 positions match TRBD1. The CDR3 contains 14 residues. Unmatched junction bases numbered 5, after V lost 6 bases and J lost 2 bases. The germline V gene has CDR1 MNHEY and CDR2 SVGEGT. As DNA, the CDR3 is TGTGCCAGCAGCCGGGACAGGGCTACCTACGAGCAGTACTTC. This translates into CASSRDRATYEQYF.

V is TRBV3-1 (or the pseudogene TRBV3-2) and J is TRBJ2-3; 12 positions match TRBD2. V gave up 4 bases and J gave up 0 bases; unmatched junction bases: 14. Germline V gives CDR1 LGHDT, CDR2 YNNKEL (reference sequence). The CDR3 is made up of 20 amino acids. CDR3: CASSPGWTSGVTSSTDTQYF. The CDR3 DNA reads TGTGCCAGCAGCCCCGGATGGACTAGCGGGGTAACCTCTAGCACAGATACGCAGTATTTT.

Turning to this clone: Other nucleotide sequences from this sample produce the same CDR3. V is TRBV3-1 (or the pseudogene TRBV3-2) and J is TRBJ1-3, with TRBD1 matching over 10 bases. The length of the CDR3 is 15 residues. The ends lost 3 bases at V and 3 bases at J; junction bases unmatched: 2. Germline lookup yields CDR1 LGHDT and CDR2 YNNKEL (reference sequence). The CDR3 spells CASSQTGGSGNTIYF. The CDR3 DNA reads TGTGCCAGCAGCCAGACAGGGGGCAGTGGAAACACCATATATTTT.

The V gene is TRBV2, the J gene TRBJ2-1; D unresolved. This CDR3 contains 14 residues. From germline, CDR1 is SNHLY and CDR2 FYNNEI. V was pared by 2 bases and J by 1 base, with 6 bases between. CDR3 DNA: TGTGCCAGCAGTGAACAGATGTCCTACAATGAGCAGTTCTTC. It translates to CASSEQMSYNEQFF.